One sample yielded the 25 T cell receptor beta chains listed below, sequenced in a study of blood T cells in healthy people across ages. A J-beta primer mix and a sample-barcoded 5' primer were used in a second PCR of roughly 6 to 12 cycles. Each CDR3 protein gets one entry after TCRdb re-called the 5' RACE reads with MiXCR. Of hundreds of thousands of distinct CDR3 sequences in the sample, 46% were seen once. The sequenced material came from blood. These receptor sequences come from an older man in good health.

The rearrangement links TRBV12-3 or TRBV12-4 to TRBJ1-3; a weak D match, TRBD1 (6 bases). The CDR3 sequence is 14 residues long. Trimming stripped 6 bases from V and 0 bases from J, with 9 bases between. CDR3 sequence reads: CASRLQGSGNTIYF. Here the CDR3 DNA reads TGTGCCAGCAGGCTACAGGGCTCTGGAAACACCATATATTTT.

J is TRBJ2-7 and V is TRBV29-1, with D tentatively TRBD1 (5 bases). In germline, CDR1 is SQVTM, CDR2 ANQGSEA. The CDR3 contains 14 residues. The germline V and J ends were trimmed by 3 bases and 7 bases, with 19 bases remaining between them. The CDR3 DNA follows: TGCAGCGTTGATCAGGGTTTGAAAGGCAATGAGCAGTACTTC. The encoded protein is CSVDQGLKGNEQYF.

This clonotype was recorded a few times. This sequence joins TRBV7-2 and TRBJ1-2; 9 bases align to TRBD1. Germline-derived CDR1 and CDR2 are SGHTA and FQGNSA. This CDR3 region has 17 residues. Trimming took 5 bases from V and 4 from J; bases not matched to a gene: 14. Here the CDR3 reads CASSPGGQGSISYGYTF. CDR3 DNA: TGTGCCAGCAGCCCGGGGGGACAGGGTTCGATAAGCTATGGCTACACCTTC. Full variable domain (rest looked up from reference TRBV7-2 and TRBJ1-2): GAGVSQSPSNKVTEKGKDVELRCDPISGHTALYWYRQSLGQGLEFLIYFQGNSAPDKSGLPSDRFSAERTGGSVSTLTIQRTQQEDSAVYLCASSPGGQGSISYGYTFGSGTRLTVV.

This clonotype was observed a handful of times. The chain carries TRBV19 and TRBJ2-3; D uncertain. The V gene's germline CDR1 is LNHDA and CDR2 SQIVND (reference sequence). The CDR3 spans 14 residues. Trimming stripped 4 bases from V and 2 bases from J, with 10 bases between. The CDR3 DNA follows: TGTGCCAGTAGTAGGGCATCCACCACAGATACGCAGTATTTT. Its protein product is CASSRASTTDTQYF. Looking up the rest from reference TRBV19 and TRBJ2-3 gives the full variable domain: DGGITQSPKYLFRKEGQNVTLSCEQNLNHDAMYWYRQDPGQGLRLIYYSQIVNDFQKGDIAEGYSVSREKKESFPLTVTSAQKNPTAFYLCASSRASTTDTQYFGPGTRLTVL.

Points on this clonotype: At one end, the junction sequence differs from germline, possibly due to a read error. The chain combines TRBV6-2 or TRBV6-3 with TRBJ2-1; 12 bases fit TRBD2. Germline CDR1 and CDR2: MNHEY and SVGEGT. This CDR3 contains 15 residues. CDR3 bases: TGTGCCAACAGTTACTCGACTAGCGGGAGTAATGAGCAGTTCTTC. Encoded protein: CANSYSTSGSNEQFF.

This clonotype was seen a few times. A single base separates this from a much larger clone, so it may be a read error. The V call is TRBV18, the J call TRBJ2-1; D is unclear. The germline gives CDR1 KGHSH, CDR2 LQKENI. This CDR3 comprises 13 residues. The CDR3 DNA reads as TGTGCCAGCGCACCAGCCCCTACCAATGAGCAGTTCTTC. It is translated as CASAPAPTNEQFF.

J is TRBJ1-6 and V is TRBV28, with D unresolved. The CDR3 runs to 13 residues. Germline-derived CDR1 and CDR2 are MDHEN and SYDVKM. V gave up 10 bases and J gave up 10 bases, with 17 bases separating them. The CDR3 nucleotides read TGTGCCACGGCCCAGGCGGGTACCTCACCCCTCCACTTT. Translation gives CATAQAGTSPLHF. Full variable domain (missing parts from reference TRBV28 and TRBJ1-6): DVKVTQSSRYLVKRTGEKVFLECVQDMDHENMFWYRQDPGLGLRLIYFSYDVKMKEKGDIPEGYSVSREKKERFSLILESASTNQTSMYLCATAQAGTSPLHFGNGTRLTVT.

The rearrangement joins TRBV6-1 to TRBJ2-1; TRBD2 agrees at 7 bases. CDR1 and CDR2 from the germline V gene are MNHNS and SASEGT. J gave up 8 bases and V 8 bases, and 9 bases lay outside the gene matches. CDR3 size: 13 residues. CDR3 sequence (DNA): TGTGCCAGCGTGACGGGAGGAGGTTATGAGCAGTTCTTC. Its translation: CASVTGGGYEQFF.

The rearrangement links TRBV28 to TRBJ2-1; D is perhaps TRBD2 (5 bases). The DNA end favors TRBJ2-7, so the J call may be wrong. CDR3 length: 15 residues. Germline V lookup: CDR1 MDHEN, CDR2 SYDVKM. DNA of the CDR3: TGTGCCAGCAGTCCCCCGGCGGGCCCCTACATTGAGCAGTACTTC. Translating gives CASSPPAGPYIEQYF.

DNA of the CDR3: TGTGCCAGCAGCTTAGCGGCAGTAGCGGCGGGACAATACAATGAGCAGTTCTTC. Protein sequence: CASSLAAVAAGQYNEQFF. J is TRBJ2-1 and V is TRBV7-2; the D call may be TRBD1 or TRBD2 (6 bases each). V shed 0 bases and J shed 4 bases, with 19 bases lying between them. The CDR3 totals 18 residues. The germline V gene has CDR1 SGHTA and CDR2 FQGNSA.

The CDR3 loop reads CASSLDWAIPGRGTQYF. CDR3 DNA: TGTGCCAGCAGCTTAGATTGGGCGATTCCAGGGAGGGGGACCCAGTACTTC. J is TRBJ2-7 and V is TRBV7-6; 7 bases are shared with TRBD2. The J call is doubtful: the DNA matches TRBJ2-5 better. The germline V gene has CDR1 SGHVS and CDR2 FNYEAQ. This CDR3 has 17 amino acids.

The V call is TRBV10-3, the J call TRBJ1-6, with a tentative D call TRBD1 (5 bases). CDR3 size: 14 residues. V was cut by 6 bases and J by 13 bases, with 19 bases left in between. CDR1 ENHRY and CDR2 SYGVKD come from the germline V gene. The CDR3 DNA reads as TGTGCCATCAGGGGGTCACAGGATGGTGCTCCCCTCCACTTT. Amino acid sequence: CAIRGSQDGAPLHF.

This clonotype has only a few counts. V gene TRBV29-1 combines with J gene TRBJ2-3; TRBD1 agrees at 8 bases. V was pared by 6 bases and J by 1 base, with 3 bases of the junction left unmatched. Germline lookup yields CDR1 SQVTM and CDR2 ANQGSEA. This CDR3 comprises 13 residues. Here the CDR3 reads CSVGQDGTDTQYF. The CDR3 nucleotides read TGCAGCGTGGGACAGGATGGCACAGATACGCAGTATTTT.

The CDR3 nucleotides read TGTGCCAGTAGTCCGAGTAGGCACTCCTACAATGAGCAGTTCTTC. Encoded protein: CASSPSRHSYNEQFF. The chain combines TRBV19 with TRBJ2-1; D gene ambiguous. Germline assignment: CDR1 LNHDA and CDR2 SQIVND (reference sequence). The CDR3 contains 15 residues. Trimming removed 5 bases at V and 0 bases at J, with 11 bases between.

The J gene is TRBJ2-5, the V gene TRBV29-1; D uncertain. V lost 4 bases, J lost 5 bases, and 11 bases lay in between. CDR3 size: 12 residues. The germline gives CDR1 SQVTM, CDR2 ANQGSEA. Written as DNA, the CDR3 is TGCAGCGTTGGTAGTAGGTCTGAGACCCAGTACTTC. This codes for CSVGSRSETQYF.

In its sample, this clonotype was seen a few times. The J gene is TRBJ2-1, the V gene TRBV3-1; D is unresolved. The germline gives CDR1 LGHDT, CDR2 YNNKEL (reference sequence). Trimming stripped 1 base from V and 5 bases from J, with 12 bases between. CDR3 size: 15 residues. The chain's CDR3 is CASSQAGMVNNEQFF. The CDR3 DNA reads TGTGCCAGCAGCCAAGCGGGTATGGTAAACAATGAGCAGTTCTTC.

As regards this clonotype: Given a much more abundant clone one base away, this may be a read error. The rearrangement uses TRBV5-1 and TRBJ2-3, with 10 positions matching TRBD2. Losses at the gene ends were 0 bases for V and 8 bases for J; bases not matched to a gene: 3. The CDR3 covers 14 residues. CDR1 is SGHRS, CDR2 YFSETQ, per germline. The chain's CDR3 is CASSLASGRGTQYF. Here the CDR3 DNA reads TGCGCCAGCAGCTTGGCTAGCGGGAGAGGTACGCAGTATTTT.

Ten or more counts support this clonotype. The chain carries TRBV3-1 and TRBJ2-2; tentative D call: TRBD1 (6 bases). This CDR3 contains 16 residues. From germline, CDR1 is LGHDT and CDR2 YNNKEL (reference sequence). V lost 5 bases and J 0 bases, leaving 13 bases between the germline ends. The CDR3 coding sequence is TGTGCCAGCAGCTCAAGGACAGACGCGAACACCGGGGAGCTGTTTTTT. Its protein product is CASSSRTDANTGELFF.

Ten or more counts support this clonotype. This chain connects TRBV6-6 to TRBJ1-1; D might be TRBD1 (6 bases). Between the trimmed V and J ends, which lost 2 bases and 0 bases, there was a span of 10 bases. From germline, CDR1 is MNHNY and CDR2 SVGAGI (reference sequence). This CDR3 is 15 amino acids long. CDR3 DNA sequence: TGTGCCAGCAGTTACCCTGACAGGTTGAACACTGAAGCTTTCTTT. Protein: CASSYPDRLNTEAFF.

CDR3 in DNA: TGTGCCAGCAGTTACTCGATGGGGATCAACGAGCAGTACTTC. It codes for CASSYSMGINEQYF. The chain combines TRBV6-2 or TRBV6-3 with TRBJ2-7; D gene unclear. Germline CDR1 is MNHEY and CDR2 is SVGEGT. This CDR3 has 14 amino acids. Between the trimmed V and J ends, which lost 0 bases and 5 bases, there was a span of 11 bases.

The chain combines TRBV12-3 or TRBV12-4 with TRBJ1-1; D uncertain. This CDR3 contains 13 residues. V was shortened by 7 bases and J by 1 base, with 10 bases between the two germline ends. The CDR3 region is CASIFAANTEAFF. CDR3 coding DNA: TGTGCCAGCATCTTTGCAGCGAACACTGAAGCTTTCTTT.

V gene TRBV7-2 combines with J gene TRBJ2-1; 12 positions match TRBD2. Unmatched junction bases numbered 5, after V lost 5 bases and J lost 9 bases. CDR1 SGHTA and CDR2 FQGNSA come from the germline V gene. The CDR3 has 14 amino acids. The CDR3 here is CASSPPSGRGEQFF. The CDR3, as DNA: TGTGCCAGCAGCCCACCTAGCGGGAGGGGTGAGCAGTTCTTC.

As for this clonotype: One end of the junction varies from germline; a read error may be responsible. The chain employs TRBV24-1 and TRBJ2-7; the D gene is possibly TRBD1 (6 bases). Germline lookup yields CDR1 KGHDR and CDR2 SFDVKD. This CDR3 spans 15 amino acids. This CDR3 is CVTSDLARQANEQYF. DNA of the CDR3: TGTGTCACCAGTGATTTGGCCCGACAGGCCAATGAGCAGTACTTC.

Points on this clonotype: A read error is possible here, since a much larger clone lies one base away. This sequence joins TRBV10-3 and TRBJ2-3; no clear D gene. The CDR3 length is 15 residues. Germline loops: CDR1 ENHRY, CDR2 SYGVKD. V gave up 2 bases and J gave up 2 bases, with 11 bases separating them. The CDR3, as DNA: TGTGCCATCAGTGAGGGGGTAAGGCACACAGATACGCAGTATTTT. It translates to CAISEGVRHTDTQYF.

This clonotype was counted a few times. V and J are TRBV7-3 and TRBJ2-1, with 8 bases fitting TRBD2. The germline gives CDR1 SGHTA, CDR2 FQGTGA. This CDR3 is 15 amino acids long. V was pared by 5 bases and J by 9 bases, with 12 bases of the junction left unmatched. CDR3 loop: CASSQRRGLGAEQFF. CDR3 nucleotides: TGTGCCAGCAGCCAGAGACGGGGACTAGGGGCTGAGCAGTTCTTC.